This T cell receptor beta chain was captured in a study of shared clonotypes between healthy human individuals. Here immunoSEQ multiplex PCR was the method, and the copy in TCRdb shows in-frame clones only, minus some. This sample yields around 1,000,000 clones, of which approximately 80% are seen a single time; more than 0.85% belongs to the top ten. The germline V gene has CDR1 LGHNA and CDR2 YNFKEQ. The CDR3 covers 15 residues. V shed 4 bases and J shed 0 bases, with 9 bases lying between them. The J gene is TRBJ2-2, the V gene TRBV4-2; D ambiguous. Source material: memory CD4+ T cells from PBMCs. Subset meaning: CD45RA-negative fraction. The sequence derives from a man younger than 30 in good health. Some clones in this sample may be carry-over from other donors' samples. CDR3 region: CASSRIRPNTGELFF. CDR3 nucleotides: TGTGCCAGCAGCCGGATAAGGCCGAACACCGGGGAGCTGTTTTTT.